The 24 T cell receptor beta chains below were found in one sample sequenced in a study of cytomegalovirus exposure and HLA in healthy donors. The primer mix had 60 Vbeta and 13 Jbeta primers. Measured with immunoSEQ multiplex PCR; TCRdb has only the in-frame clones, and not every one. The data show around 70,000 clones, and the top ten clones hold 3.5% to 4%. Sequencing was carried out using PBMCs. The receptors were gathered from a female donor in good health and CMV-seropositive.

The chain combines TRBV19 with TRBJ2-1, with 9 nucleotides matching TRBD2. After removal of 4 bases from V and 0 bases from J, the junction contained 1 base not matched to a gene. Germline CDR1 and CDR2: LNHDA and SQIVND (reference sequence). This CDR3 comprises 15 residues. Here the CDR3 reads CASSNSGSSYNEQFF. In nucleotides, the CDR3 is TGTGCCAGTAGTAATAGCGGGAGCTCCTACAATGAGCAGTTCTTC.

This chain uses TRBV27 with TRBJ2-7; D ambiguous. This CDR3 region has 16 residues. V was shortened by 3 bases and J by 6 bases, with 21 bases between the two germline ends. Germline V gene sequence: CDR1 MNHEY, CDR2 SMNVEV (reference sequence). The CDR3 DNA reads TGTGCCAGCAGTTTCACTGAGCCGGTCTTCGGGTCCGAGCAGTACTTC. Encoded protein: CASSFTEPVFGSEQYF.

The DNA for the CDR3 is TGTGCCAGTAGTATTAGCGGGTTGAGCACAGATACGCAGTATTTT. This sequence encodes CASSISGLSTDTQYF. This chain uses TRBV19 with TRBJ2-3; TRBD2 agrees at 7 bases. The CDR3 is 15 amino acids. The ends lost 3 bases at V and 0 bases at J; junction bases unmatched: 3. Germline CDR1 is LNHDA and CDR2 is SQIVND (reference sequence).

The chain links TRBV6-5 to TRBJ2-3; 7 bases fit TRBD2. This CDR3 is 15 amino acids long. Germline lookup yields CDR1 MNHEY and CDR2 SVGAGI. V shed 4 bases, J shed 6 bases, and the junction held 10 bases outside the gene matches. CDR3 protein: CASSLMAGVRDTQYF. The CDR3, as DNA: TGTGCCAGCAGTTTAATGGCGGGAGTCAGGGATACGCAGTATTTT.

V usage is TRBV7-3 and J usage is TRBJ2-2, with 7 bases lining up with TRBD1. V was pared by 0 bases and J by 8 bases, with 9 bases of the junction left unmatched. Germline V lookup: CDR1 SGHTA, CDR2 FQGTGA. This CDR3 is built from 16 residues. The CDR3 protein is CASSLTSAGGMGELFF. The CDR3 bases are TGTGCCAGCAGCTTAACGTCAGCAGGGGGAATGGGGGAGCTGTTTTTT.

The V call is TRBV4-2, the J call TRBJ2-2; the match to TRBD2 covers 14 bases. The CDR3 totals 18 residues. V gave up 7 bases and J gave up 4 bases; unmatched junction bases: 11. Germline-derived CDR1 and CDR2 are LGHNA and YNFKEQ. This chain's CDR3 is CASNPGTSGSLSTGELFF. DNA of the CDR3: TGTGCCAGCAATCCCGGGACTAGCGGGAGTTTGAGCACCGGGGAGCTGTTTTTT.

The rearrangement uses TRBV11-1 and TRBJ1-1; D ambiguous. The V end was cut by 3 bases, the J end by 11 bases, with 10 bases between. Germline V CDR1 and CDR2: SGHAT, FQDESV (reference sequence). This CDR3 contains 11 residues. CDR3 in amino acids: CASSLGGSAFF. The DNA for the CDR3 is TGTGCCAGCAGCTTGGGAGGATCGGCTTTCTTT.

This rearrangement joins TRBV18 to TRBJ1-1, with D perhaps TRBD1 (5 bases). CDR1 is KGHSH, CDR2 LQKENI, per germline. The CDR3 runs to 16 residues. V lost 8 bases and J lost 1, with 20 bases in between. The CDR3 here is CASAPRGTGANTEAFF. For the CDR3, the DNA is TGTGCCAGCGCCCCTAGAGGGACGGGAGCGAACACTGAAGCTTTCTTT.

As to this clone: Additional DNA sequences in this sample encode the identical CDR3. The gene calls are TRBV20-1 and TRBJ2-2, with a possible D match to TRBD1 (5 bases). Germline V gives CDR1 DFQATT, CDR2 SNEGSKA (reference sequence). V lost 6 bases, J lost 4 bases, and 6 bases lay in between. There are 11 residues in the CDR3. The CDR3 nucleotides are TGCAGTGCAGGGGTCACCGGGGAGCTGTTTTTT. This translates into CSAGVTGELFF.

This chain links TRBV5-1 with TRBJ1-4; TRBD1 matches at 7 bases. V lost 0 bases to trimming and J lost 8 bases; unmatched junction nucleotides: 10. Germline CDR1 is SGHRS and CDR2 is YFSETQ. The CDR3 runs to 16 residues. The CDR3 coding sequence is TGCGCCAGCAGCTTGGGAAGTCGTGACAGGGCGGAAAAACTGTTTTTT. This sequence encodes CASSLGSRDRAEKLFF.

For the CDR3, the DNA is TGTGCCACAGACAGGGGGCTGGACGAGCAGTACTTC. Protein: CATDRGLDEQYF. This chain links TRBV7-9 with TRBJ2-7, with 10 positions matching TRBD1. This CDR3 spans 12 amino acids. Unmatched junction bases numbered 5, after V lost 10 bases and J lost 5 bases. Germline assignment: CDR1 SEHNR and CDR2 FQNEAQ (reference sequence).

The rearrangement joins TRBV5-6 to TRBJ2-1; weak D call: TRBD2 (6 bases). Germline-derived CDR1 and CDR2 are SGHDT and YYEEEE. The CDR3 consists of 13 residues. V dropped 2 bases and J dropped 6 bases, with 9 bases sitting between them. The CDR3 nucleotides read TGTGCCAGCAGCTTAGTGGGGGGCAATGAGCAGTTCTTC. This encodes CASSLVGGNEQFF.

The chain links TRBV4-3 to TRBJ1-2; 7 bases line up with TRBD1. The CDR3 contains 17 residues. Losses at the gene ends were 1 base for V and 0 bases for J; bases not matched to a gene: 8. CDR1 and CDR2 (germline): LGHNA, YSLEER. The CDR3 nucleotides are TGCGCCAGCAGCCAAGTTGGTGGGACAGTATCTAACTATGGCTACACCTTC. Translated, it gives CASSQVGGTVSNYGYTF.

The V gene is TRBV4-1, the J gene TRBJ1-2; TRBD1 agrees at 8 bases. Germline lookup yields CDR1 MGHRA and CDR2 YSYEKL. CDR3 length: 16 amino acids. The J segment lost 3 bases and the V segment lost 5 bases, leaving 11 bases of the junction unmatched. The CDR3, as DNA: TGCGCCAGCAGCAGCCAGGGGGCGAGACTCTACTATGGCTACACCTTC. Protein sequence: CASSSQGARLYYGYTF.

V usage is TRBV4-3 and J usage is TRBJ1-6; a weak D match, TRBD1 (5 bases). Trimming stripped 7 bases from V and 7 bases from J, with 17 bases between. Germline CDR1 reads LGHNA; CDR2 reads YSLEER. CDR3 length: 15 amino acids. The CDR3 is CASNSVRGFNSPLHF. The CDR3 DNA sequence: TGCGCCAGCAACAGCGTAAGGGGCTTCAATTCACCCCTCCACTTT.

This chain uses TRBV11-2 with TRBJ2-1; 14 bases line up with TRBD2. The ends lost 4 bases at V and 15 bases at J; junction bases unmatched: 11. CDR1 is SGHAT and CDR2 is FQNNGV in the germline V gene. This CDR3 has 15 amino acids. CDR3: CASSSGTSGRKGAFF. CDR3 nucleotides: TGTGCCAGCAGCTCCGGGACTAGCGGGAGAAAGGGGGCGTTCTTC.

The rearrangement uses TRBV6-5 and TRBJ1-6, with 8 bases aligning to TRBD1. Trimming removed 0 bases from V and 6 bases from J; junction bases left unmatched: 4. Germline V gene sequence: CDR1 MNHEY, CDR2 SVGAGI. This CDR3 contains 16 residues. CDR3 amino acids: CASSYSRDRSNSPLHF. In nucleotides, the CDR3 is TGTGCCAGCAGTTACTCGAGGGACAGGAGTAATTCACCCCTCCACTTT.

V gene TRBV18 combines with J gene TRBJ2-1, with TRBD2 matching over 10 bases. The germline V gene has CDR1 KGHSH and CDR2 LQKENI. The trim removed 0 bases at V and 6 bases at J, leaving 5 bases unmatched. The CDR3 has 16 amino acids. The CDR3 bases are TGTGCCAGCTCACCACCGGGTCAGCGGGAGGGCAATGAGCAGTTCTTC. Translated, it gives CASSPPGQREGNEQFF.

The chain recombines TRBV9 with TRBJ1-1, with 8 bases matching TRBD1. Germline V gene lookup returns CDR1 SGDLS and CDR2 YYNGEE. The CDR3 runs 12 residues. J lost 11 bases, V lost 3 bases, and 6 bases had no gene match. The CDR3, as DNA: TGTGCCAGCAGCGAAATCAGGGGGCCGGCTTTCTTT. Translation: CASSEIRGPAFF.

This sequence joins TRBV5-1 and TRBJ2-7; TRBD1 might be the D (5 bases). Trimming took 5 bases from V and 2 from J, leaving 14 bases between them. CDR3 length equals 14 residues. Germline CDR1 SGHRS, CDR2 YFSETQ. CDR3 DNA: TGCGCCAGCAGATTTGAGACAGCCACCTACGAGCAGTACTTC. It specifies CASRFETATYEQYF.

The rearrangement links TRBV5-1 to TRBJ2-7; TRBD2 matches at 10 bases. The CDR3 length is 14 residues. CDR1 is SGHRS, CDR2 YFSETQ, per germline. V lost 4 bases to trimming and J lost 4 bases; unmatched junction nucleotides: 5. The CDR3 DNA reads as TGCGCCAGCAGCACCACTAGCGGGATTTACGAGCAGTACTTC. This encodes CASSTTSGIYEQYF. Based on the CDR3 plus reference TRBV5-1 and TRBJ2-7, the full variable domain is KAGVTQTPRYLIKTRGQQVTLSCSPISGHRSVSWYQQTPGQGLQFLFEYFSETQRNKGNFPGRFSGRQFSNSRSEMNVSTLELGDSALYLCASSTTSGIYEQYFGPGTRLTVT.

The chain combines TRBV6-1 with TRBJ1-5; 7 bases match TRBD1. V was clipped by 4 bases and J by 4 bases; unmatched bases: 7. Germline V CDR1 and CDR2: MNHNS, SASEGT. This CDR3 has 15 residues. The CDR3 DNA reads as TGTGCCAGCAGTGGCCGGGACAGTCTTAATCAGCCCCAGCATTTT. Translating it yields CASSGRDSLNQPQHF.

The chain is built from TRBV7-9 and TRBJ2-5, with 9 bases identical to TRBD2. The germline gives CDR1 SEHNR, CDR2 FQNEAQ (reference sequence). This CDR3 is 17 amino acids long. J gave up 2 bases and V 0 bases, and 7 bases lay outside the gene matches. CDR3 sequence reads: CASSLAGSGRKQETQYF. CDR3 sequence (DNA): TGTGCCAGCAGCTTAGCGGGGAGCGGGAGGAAACAAGAGACCCAGTACTTC.

The V call is TRBV5-1, the J call TRBJ1-2; D is undetermined. Germline V gives CDR1 SGHRS, CDR2 YFSETQ. V shed 0 bases and J shed 7 bases, with 4 bases lying between them. The CDR3 loop spans 11 amino acids. The CDR3 coding sequence is TGCGCCAGCAGCTTGGACAGTGGCTACACCTTC. This translates into CASSLDSGYTF. Full variable domain (outside the CDR3, taken from reference TRBV5-1 and TRBJ1-2): KAGVTQTPRYLIKTRGQQVTLSCSPISGHRSVSWYQQTPGQGLQFLFEYFSETQRNKGNFPGRFSGRQFSNSRSEMNVSTLELGDSALYLCASSLDSGYTFGSGTRLTVV.